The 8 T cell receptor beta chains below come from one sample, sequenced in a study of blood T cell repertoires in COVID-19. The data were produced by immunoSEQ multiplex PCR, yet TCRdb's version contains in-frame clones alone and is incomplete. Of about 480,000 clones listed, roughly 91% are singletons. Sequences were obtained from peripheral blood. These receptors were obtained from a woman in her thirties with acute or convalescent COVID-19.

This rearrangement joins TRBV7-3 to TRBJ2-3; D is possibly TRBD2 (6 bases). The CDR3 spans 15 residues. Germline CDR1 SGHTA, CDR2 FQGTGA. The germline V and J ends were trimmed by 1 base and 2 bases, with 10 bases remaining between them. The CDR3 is CASSLRGRSTDTQYF. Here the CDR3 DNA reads TGTGCCAGCAGCTTAAGGGGGAGGTCCACAGATACGCAGTATTTT.

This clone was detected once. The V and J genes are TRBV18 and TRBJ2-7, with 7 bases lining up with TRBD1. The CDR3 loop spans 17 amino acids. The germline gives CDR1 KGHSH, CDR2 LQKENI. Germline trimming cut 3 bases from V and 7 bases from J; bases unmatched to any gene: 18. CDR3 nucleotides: TGTGCCAGCTCACCTCGGCCATGGGGGACAGAAGGTCGGGAGCAGTACTTC. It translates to CASSPRPWGTEGREQYF.

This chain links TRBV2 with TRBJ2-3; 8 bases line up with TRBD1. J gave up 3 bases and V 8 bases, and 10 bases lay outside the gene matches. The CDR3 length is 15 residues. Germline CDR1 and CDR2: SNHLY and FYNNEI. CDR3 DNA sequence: TGTGCCAGCGTACAGGGGGAGTTGAGAACAGATACGCAGTATTTT. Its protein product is CASVQGELRTDTQYF.

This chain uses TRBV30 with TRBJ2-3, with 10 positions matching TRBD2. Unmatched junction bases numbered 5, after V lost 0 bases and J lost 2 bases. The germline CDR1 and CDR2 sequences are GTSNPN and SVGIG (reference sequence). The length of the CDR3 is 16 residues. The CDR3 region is CAWSVASGGSTDTQYF. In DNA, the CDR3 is TGTGCCTGGAGTGTTGCTAGCGGGGGATCCACAGATACGCAGTATTTT.

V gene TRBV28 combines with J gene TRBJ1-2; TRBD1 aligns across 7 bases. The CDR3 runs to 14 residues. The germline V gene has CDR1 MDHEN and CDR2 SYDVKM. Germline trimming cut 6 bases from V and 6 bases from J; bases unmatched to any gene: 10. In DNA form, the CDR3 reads TGTGCCAGCAGCCAGGGGGGACTCGGCGATGGCTACACCTTC. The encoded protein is CASSQGGLGDGYTF.

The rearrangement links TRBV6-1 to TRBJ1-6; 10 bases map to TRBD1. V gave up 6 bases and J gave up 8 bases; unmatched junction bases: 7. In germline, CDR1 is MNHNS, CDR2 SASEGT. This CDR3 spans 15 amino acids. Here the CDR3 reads CASRPAGTGDSPLHF. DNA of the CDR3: TGTGCCAGCAGGCCAGCCGGGACAGGGGATTCACCCCTCCACTTT.

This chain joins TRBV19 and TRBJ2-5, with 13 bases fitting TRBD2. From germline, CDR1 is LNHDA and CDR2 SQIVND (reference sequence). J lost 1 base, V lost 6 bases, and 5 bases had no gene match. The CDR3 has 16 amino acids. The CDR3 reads CASSGLAGAFQETQYF. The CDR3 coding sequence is TGTGCCAGTAGCGGACTAGCGGGGGCTTTCCAAGAGACCCAGTACTTC.

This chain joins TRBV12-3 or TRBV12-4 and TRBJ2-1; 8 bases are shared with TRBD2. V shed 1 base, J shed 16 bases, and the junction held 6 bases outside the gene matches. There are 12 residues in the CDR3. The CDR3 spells CASSLGISGGFF. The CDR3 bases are TGTGCCAGCAGTTTAGGAATAAGCGGGGGATTCTTC.